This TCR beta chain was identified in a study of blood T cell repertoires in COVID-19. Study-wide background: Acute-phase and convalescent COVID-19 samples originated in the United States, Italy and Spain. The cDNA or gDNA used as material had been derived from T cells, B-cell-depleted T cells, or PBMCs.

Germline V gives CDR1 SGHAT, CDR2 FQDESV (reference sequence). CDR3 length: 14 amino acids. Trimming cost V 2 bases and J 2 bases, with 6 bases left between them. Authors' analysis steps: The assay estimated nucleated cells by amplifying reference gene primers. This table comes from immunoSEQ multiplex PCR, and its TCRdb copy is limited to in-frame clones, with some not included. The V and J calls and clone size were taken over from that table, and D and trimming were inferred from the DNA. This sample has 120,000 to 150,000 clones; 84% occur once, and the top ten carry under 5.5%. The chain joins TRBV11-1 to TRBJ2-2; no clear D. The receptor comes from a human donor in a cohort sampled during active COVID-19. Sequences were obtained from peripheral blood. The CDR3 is CASSLLVNTGELFF. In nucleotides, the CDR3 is TGTGCCAGCAGCTTACTAGTAAACACCGGGGAGCTGTTTTTT. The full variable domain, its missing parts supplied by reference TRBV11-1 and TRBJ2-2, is EAEVAQSPRYKITEKSQAVAFWCDPISGHATLYWYRQILGQGPELLVQFQDESVVDDSQLPKDRFSAERLKGVDSTLKIQPAELGDSAMYLCASSLLVNTGELFFGEGSRLTVL.